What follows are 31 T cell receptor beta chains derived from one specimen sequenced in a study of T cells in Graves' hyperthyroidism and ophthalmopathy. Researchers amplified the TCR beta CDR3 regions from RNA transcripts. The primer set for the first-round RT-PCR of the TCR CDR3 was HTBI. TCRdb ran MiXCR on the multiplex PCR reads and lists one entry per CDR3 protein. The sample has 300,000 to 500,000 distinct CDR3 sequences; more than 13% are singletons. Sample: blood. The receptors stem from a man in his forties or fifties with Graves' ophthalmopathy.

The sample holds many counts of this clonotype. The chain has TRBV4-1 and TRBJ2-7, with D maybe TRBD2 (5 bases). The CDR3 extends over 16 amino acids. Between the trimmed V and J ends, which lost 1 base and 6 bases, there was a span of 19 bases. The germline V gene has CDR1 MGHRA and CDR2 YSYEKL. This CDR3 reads CASSQAGSSVLGEQYF. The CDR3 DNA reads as TGCGCCAGCAGCCAAGCGGGGAGCAGCGTATTGGGCGAGCAGTACTTC.

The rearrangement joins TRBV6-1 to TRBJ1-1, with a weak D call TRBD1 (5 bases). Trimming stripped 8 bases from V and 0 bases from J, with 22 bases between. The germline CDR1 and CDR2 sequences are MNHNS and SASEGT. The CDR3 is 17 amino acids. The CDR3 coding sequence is TGTGCCAGCCTAGGAACTCTTGGGGGACCCATGAACACTGAAGCTTTCTTT. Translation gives CASLGTLGGPMNTEAFF.

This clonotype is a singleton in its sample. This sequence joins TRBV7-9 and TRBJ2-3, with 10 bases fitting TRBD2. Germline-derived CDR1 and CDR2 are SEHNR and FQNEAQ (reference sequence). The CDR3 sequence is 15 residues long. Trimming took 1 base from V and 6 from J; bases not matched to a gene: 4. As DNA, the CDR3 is TGTGCCAGCAGCTTAGGGGTAGCGGGAGGCGATACGCAGTATTTT. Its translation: CASSLGVAGGDTQYF. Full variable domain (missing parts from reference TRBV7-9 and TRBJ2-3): DTGVSQNPRHKITKRGQNVTFRCDPISEHNRLYWYRQTLGQGPEFLTYFQNEAQLEKSRLLSDRFSAERPKGSFSTLEIQRTEQGDSAMYLCASSLGVAGGDTQYFGPGTRLTVL.

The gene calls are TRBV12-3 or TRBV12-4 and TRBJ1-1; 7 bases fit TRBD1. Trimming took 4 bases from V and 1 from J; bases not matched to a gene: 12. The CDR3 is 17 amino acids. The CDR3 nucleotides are TGTGCCAGCAGTTCGCGGATTTGGAGACAGGGGAACACTGAAGCTTTCTTT. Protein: CASSSRIWRQGNTEAFF.

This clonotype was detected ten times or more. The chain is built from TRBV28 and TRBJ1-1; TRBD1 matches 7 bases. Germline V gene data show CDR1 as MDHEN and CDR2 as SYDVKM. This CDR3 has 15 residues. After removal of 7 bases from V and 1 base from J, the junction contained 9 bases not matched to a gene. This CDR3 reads CASTTTGNANTEAFF. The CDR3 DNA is TGTGCCAGCACCACGACAGGGAACGCGAACACTGAAGCTTTCTTT.

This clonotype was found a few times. CDR3 residues: CASSPGQQPGEQYF. For the CDR3, the DNA is TGTGCCAGCAGCCCGGGACAGCAGCCTGGCGAGCAGTACTTC. The V call is TRBV3-1, the J call TRBJ2-7; TRBD1 agrees at 7 bases. The J segment lost 6 bases and the V segment lost 4 bases, leaving 9 bases of the junction unmatched. This CDR3 region has 14 residues. From germline, CDR1 is LGHDT and CDR2 YNNKEL (reference sequence).

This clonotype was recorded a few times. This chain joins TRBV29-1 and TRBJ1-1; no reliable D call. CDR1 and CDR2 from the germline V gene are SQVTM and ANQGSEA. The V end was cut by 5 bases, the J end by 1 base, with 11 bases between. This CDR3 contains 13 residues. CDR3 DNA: TGCAGCGTTTCAGGACGGGGGAACACTGAAGCTTTCTTT. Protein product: CSVSGRGNTEAFF.

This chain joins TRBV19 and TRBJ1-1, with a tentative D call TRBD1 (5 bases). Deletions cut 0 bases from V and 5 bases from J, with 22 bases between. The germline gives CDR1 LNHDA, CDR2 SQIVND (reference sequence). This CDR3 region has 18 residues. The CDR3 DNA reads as TGTGCCAGTAGTATAGAGTCCGGGTGGGCCAGGGTTCGTACTGAAGCTTTCTTT. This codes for CASSIESGWARVRTEAFF.

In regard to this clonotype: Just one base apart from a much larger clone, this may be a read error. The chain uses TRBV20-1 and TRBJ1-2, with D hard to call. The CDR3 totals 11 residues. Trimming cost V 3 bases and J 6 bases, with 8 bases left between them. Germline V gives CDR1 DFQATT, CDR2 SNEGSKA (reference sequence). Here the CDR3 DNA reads TGCAGTGCTAGTGGTTGGCATGGCTACACCTTC. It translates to CSASGWHGYTF.

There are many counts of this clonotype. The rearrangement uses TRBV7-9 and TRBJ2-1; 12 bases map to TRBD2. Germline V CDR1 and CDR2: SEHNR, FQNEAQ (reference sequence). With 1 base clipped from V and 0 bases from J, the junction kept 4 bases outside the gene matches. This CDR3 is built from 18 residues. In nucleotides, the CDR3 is TGTGCCAGCAGCTTAGATGGACTAGCGGGACGCTCCTACAATGAGCAGTTCTTC. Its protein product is CASSLDGLAGRSYNEQFF.

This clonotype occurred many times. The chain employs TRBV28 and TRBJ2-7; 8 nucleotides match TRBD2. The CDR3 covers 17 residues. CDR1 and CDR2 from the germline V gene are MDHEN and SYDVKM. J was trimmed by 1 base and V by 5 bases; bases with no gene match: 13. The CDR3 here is CASSNLLAALVSYEQYF. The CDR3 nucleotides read TGTGCCAGCAGTAATCTACTAGCGGCCCTGGTGTCCTACGAGCAGTACTTC.

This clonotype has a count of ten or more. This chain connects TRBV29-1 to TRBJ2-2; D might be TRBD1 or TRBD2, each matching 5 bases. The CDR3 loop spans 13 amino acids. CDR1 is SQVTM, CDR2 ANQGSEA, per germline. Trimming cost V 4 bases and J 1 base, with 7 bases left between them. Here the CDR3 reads CSVVGGNTGELFF. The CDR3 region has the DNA TGCAGCGTTGTTGGGGGGAACACCGGGGAGCTGTTTTTT.

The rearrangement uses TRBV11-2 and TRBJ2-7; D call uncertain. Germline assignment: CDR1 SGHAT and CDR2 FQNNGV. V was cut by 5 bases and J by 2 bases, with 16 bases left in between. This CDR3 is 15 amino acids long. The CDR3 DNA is TGTGCCAGCAGCCCAGGTTCTGAATTCCCCTACGAGCAGTACTTC. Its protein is CASSPGSEFPYEQYF.

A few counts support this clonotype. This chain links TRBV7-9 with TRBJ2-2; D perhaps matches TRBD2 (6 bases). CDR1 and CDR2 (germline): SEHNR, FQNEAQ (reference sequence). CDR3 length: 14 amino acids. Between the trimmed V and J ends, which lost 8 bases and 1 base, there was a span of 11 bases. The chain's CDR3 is CASPSGENTGELFF. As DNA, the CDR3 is TGTGCCAGCCCTTCGGGGGAGAACACCGGGGAGCTGTTTTTT.

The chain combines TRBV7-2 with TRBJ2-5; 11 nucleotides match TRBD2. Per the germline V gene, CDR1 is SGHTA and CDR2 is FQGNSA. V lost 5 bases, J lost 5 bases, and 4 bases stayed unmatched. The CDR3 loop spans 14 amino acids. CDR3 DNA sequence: TGTGCCAGCAGCCTCCTAGCGGGAGGTGAGACCCAGTACTTC. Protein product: CASSLLAGGETQYF.

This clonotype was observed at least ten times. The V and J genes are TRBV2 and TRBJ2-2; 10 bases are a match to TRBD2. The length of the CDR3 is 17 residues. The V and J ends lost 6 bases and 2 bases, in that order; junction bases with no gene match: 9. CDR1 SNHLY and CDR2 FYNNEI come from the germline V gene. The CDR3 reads CASSTTLAGDNTGELFF. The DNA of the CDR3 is TGTGCCAGCAGCACAACGCTAGCGGGAGATAACACCGGGGAGCTGTTTTTT.

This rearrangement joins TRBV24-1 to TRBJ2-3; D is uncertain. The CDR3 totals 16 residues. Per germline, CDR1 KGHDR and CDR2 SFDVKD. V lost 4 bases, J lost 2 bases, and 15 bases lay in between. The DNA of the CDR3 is TGTGCCACCAGTGACAAAGGGCGGCCCTACACAGATACGCAGTATTTT. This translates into CATSDKGRPYTDTQYF.

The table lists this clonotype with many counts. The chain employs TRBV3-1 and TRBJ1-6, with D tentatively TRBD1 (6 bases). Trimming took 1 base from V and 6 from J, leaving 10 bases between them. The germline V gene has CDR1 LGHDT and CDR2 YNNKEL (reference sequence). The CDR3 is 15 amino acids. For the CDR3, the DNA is TGTGCCAGCAGCCAAGGGGACAAGACTAATTCACCCCTCCACTTT. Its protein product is CASSQGDKTNSPLHF.

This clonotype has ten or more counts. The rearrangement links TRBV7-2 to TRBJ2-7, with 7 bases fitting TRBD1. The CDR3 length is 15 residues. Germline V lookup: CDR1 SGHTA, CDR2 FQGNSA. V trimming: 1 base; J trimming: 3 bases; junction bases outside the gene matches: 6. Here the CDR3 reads CASSLGDSRLYEQYF. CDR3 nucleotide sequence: TGTGCCAGCAGCTTAGGGGACAGCCGACTCTACGAGCAGTACTTC.

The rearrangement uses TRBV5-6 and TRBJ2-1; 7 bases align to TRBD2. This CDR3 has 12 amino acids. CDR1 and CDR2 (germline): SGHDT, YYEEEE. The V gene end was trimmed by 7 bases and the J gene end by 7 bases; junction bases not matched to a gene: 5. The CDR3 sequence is CASFGEGNEQFF. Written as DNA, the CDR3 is TGTGCCAGCTTCGGGGAGGGGAATGAGCAGTTCTTC.

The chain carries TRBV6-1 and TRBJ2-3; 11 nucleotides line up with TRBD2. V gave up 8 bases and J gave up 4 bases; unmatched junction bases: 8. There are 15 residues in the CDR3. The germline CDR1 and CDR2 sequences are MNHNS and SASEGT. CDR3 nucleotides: TGTGCCAGCCTAGATACTAGCGGGAGCCCAGATACGCAGTATTTT. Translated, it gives CASLDTSGSPDTQYF.

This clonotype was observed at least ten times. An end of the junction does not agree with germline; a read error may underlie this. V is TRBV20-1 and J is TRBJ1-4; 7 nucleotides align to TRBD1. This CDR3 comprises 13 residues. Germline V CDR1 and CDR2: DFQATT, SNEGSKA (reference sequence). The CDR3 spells CSVPGQIMKNCIF. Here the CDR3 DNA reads TGCAGTGTACCGGGACAGATAATGAAAAACTGTATTTTT.

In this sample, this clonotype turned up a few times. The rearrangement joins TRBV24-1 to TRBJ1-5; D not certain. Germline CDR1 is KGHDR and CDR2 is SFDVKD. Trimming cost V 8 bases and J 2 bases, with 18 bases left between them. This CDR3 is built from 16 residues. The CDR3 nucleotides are TGTGCCACCACATCGTGGTCGCGGGGAGGCAATCAGCCCCAGCATTTT. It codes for CATTSWSRGGNQPQHF.

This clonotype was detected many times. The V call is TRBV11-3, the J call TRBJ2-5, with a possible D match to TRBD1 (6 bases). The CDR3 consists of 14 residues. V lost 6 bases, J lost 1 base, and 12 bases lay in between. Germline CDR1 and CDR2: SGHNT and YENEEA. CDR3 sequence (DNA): TGTGCCAGCAGAAAAAGGGACACCCAAGAGACCCAGTACTTC. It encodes CASRKRDTQETQYF. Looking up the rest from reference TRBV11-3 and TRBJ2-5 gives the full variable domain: EAGVVQSPRYKIIEKKQPVAFWCNPISGHNTLYWYLQNLGQGPELLIRYENEEAVDDSQLPKDRFSAERLKGVDSTLKIQPAELGDSAVYLCASRKRDTQETQYFGPGTRLLVL.

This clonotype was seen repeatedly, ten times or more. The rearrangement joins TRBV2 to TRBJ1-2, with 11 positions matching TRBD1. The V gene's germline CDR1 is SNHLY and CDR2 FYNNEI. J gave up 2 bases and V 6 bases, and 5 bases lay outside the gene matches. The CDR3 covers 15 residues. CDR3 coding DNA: TGTGCCAGCAGACCCGGGACAGGGGGAAACTATGGCTACACCTTC. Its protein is CASRPGTGGNYGYTF.

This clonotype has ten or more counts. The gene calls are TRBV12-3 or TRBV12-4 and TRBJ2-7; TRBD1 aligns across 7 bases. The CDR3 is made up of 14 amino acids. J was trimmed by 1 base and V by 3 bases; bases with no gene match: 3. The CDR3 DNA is TGTGCCAGCAGTTTGTACAGGGGTTCCTACGAGCAGTACTTC. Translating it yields CASSLYRGSYEQYF.

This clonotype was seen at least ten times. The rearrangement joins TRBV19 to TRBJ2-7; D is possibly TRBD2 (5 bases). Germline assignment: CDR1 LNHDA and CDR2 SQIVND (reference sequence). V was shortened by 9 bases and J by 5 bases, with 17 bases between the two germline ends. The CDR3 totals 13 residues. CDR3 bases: TGTGCCAGCCCCTGCGGGTTAGTCGACGAGCAGTACTTC. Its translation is CASPCGLVDEQYF. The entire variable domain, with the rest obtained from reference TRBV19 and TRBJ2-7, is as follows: DGGITQSPKYLFRKEGQNVTLSCEQNLNHDAMYWYRQDPGQGLRLIYYSQIVNDFQKGDIAEGYSVSREKKESFPLTVTSAQKNPTAFYLCASPCGLVDEQYFGPGTRLTVT.

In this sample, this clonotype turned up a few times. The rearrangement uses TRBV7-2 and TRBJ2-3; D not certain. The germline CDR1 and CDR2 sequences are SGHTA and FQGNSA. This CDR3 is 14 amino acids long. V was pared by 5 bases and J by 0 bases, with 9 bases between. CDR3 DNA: TGTGCCAGCAGCCGGCCCTCTAGCACAGATACGCAGTATTTT. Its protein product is CASSRPSSTDTQYF.

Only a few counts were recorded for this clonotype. The CDR3 DNA reads as TGTGCCAGCAAGGACAGGGGAGGTTACGAGCAGTACTTC. Protein sequence: CASKDRGGYEQYF. The chain uses TRBV28 and TRBJ2-7; 9 bases line up with TRBD1. This CDR3 contains 13 residues. The germline V gene has CDR1 MDHEN and CDR2 SYDVKM. Germline trimming cut 7 bases from V and 4 bases from J; bases unmatched to any gene: 5.

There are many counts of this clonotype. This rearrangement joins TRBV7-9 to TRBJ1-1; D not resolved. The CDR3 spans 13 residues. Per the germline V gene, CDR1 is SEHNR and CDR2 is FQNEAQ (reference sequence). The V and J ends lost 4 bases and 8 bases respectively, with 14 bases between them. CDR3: CASSSTESREAFF. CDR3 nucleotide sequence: TGTGCCAGCAGCTCCACAGAAAGCAGGGAAGCTTTCTTT.

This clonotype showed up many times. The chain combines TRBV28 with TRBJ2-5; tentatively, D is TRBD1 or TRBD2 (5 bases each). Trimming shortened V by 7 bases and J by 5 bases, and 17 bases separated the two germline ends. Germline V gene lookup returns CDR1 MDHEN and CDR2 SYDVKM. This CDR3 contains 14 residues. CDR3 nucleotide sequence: TGTGCCAGCATCCCAGGACACCGAGGGGAGACCCAGTACTTC. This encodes CASIPGHRGETQYF.